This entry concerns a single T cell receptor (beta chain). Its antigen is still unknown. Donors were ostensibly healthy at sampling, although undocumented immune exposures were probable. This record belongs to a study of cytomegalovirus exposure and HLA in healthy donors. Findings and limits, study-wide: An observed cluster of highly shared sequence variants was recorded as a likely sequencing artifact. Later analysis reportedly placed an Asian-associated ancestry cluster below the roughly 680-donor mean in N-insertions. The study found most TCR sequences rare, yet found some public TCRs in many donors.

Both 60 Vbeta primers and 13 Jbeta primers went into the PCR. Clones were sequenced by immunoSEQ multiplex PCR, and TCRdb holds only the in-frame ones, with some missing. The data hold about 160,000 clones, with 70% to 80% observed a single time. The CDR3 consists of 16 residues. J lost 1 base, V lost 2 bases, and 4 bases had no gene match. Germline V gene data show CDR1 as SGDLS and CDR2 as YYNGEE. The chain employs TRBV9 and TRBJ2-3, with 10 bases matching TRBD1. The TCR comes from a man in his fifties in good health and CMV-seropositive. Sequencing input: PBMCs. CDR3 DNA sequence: TGTGCCAGCAGCGTGGTCGGGACAGGGGGCACAGATACGCAGTATTTT. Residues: CASSVVGTGGTDTQYF.